These T cell receptor beta chains were read from a single sample in a study of response to subunit inactivated influenza vaccine. TCRdb itself ran the RT-PCR reads through MiXCR, one entry per CDR3 protein. Of about 580,000 distinct CDR3 sequences listed, around 13% were seen once; the top ten hold around 10%. The sample consisted of PBMCs from blood, taken roughly 12 days after vaccination. Receptor source: a man in his fifties who received an inactivated influenza vaccine. CDR3s leave out the opening cysteine and the closing phenylalanine or tryptophan. The D gene is left open where the match is weak. Not every row has a clone size; where given, it reads once, few, many or a size class.

j_call: TRBJ1-4
clone_size: .
d_call: .
v_call: TRBV28
cdr3_aa: ASTPMGATNEKLF

j_call: TRBJ2-6
clone_size: few
d_call: .
v_call: TRBV12-3/TRBV12-4
cdr3_aa: ASSLSSGSGFGANVLT

j_call: TRBJ2-3
clone_size: .
d_call: TRBD1
v_call: TRBV11-2
cdr3_aa: ASTRDRGRADTQY

j_call: TRBJ1-1
clone_size: .
d_call: TRBD1
v_call: TRBV7-9
cdr3_aa: ASSGRTGGPEDTEAF

j_call: TRBJ2-7
clone_size: .
d_call: .
v_call: TRBV7-2
cdr3_aa: ASSADAFYEQY

j_call: TRBJ2-1
clone_size: .
d_call: .
v_call: TRBV5-1
cdr3_aa: ASSSDREQF

j_call: TRBJ2-3
clone_size: once
d_call: .
v_call: TRBV4-2
cdr3_aa: ASSQDSFRGTQY

j_call: TRBJ1-5
clone_size: few
d_call: .
v_call: TRBV29-1
cdr3_aa: SVLTGSNQPQH

j_call: TRBJ2-5
clone_size: many
d_call: .
v_call: TRBV7-2
cdr3_aa: ASSLARAQETQY

j_call: TRBJ2-3
clone_size: many
d_call: TRBD2
v_call: TRBV7-2
cdr3_aa: ASSSRAGGTDTQY

j_call: TRBJ2-7
clone_size: .
d_call: .
v_call: TRBV6-5
cdr3_aa: ASCLSALSSEQY

j_call: TRBJ2-7
clone_size: once
d_call: .
v_call: TRBV27
cdr3_aa: ASSLYGGYYEQY

j_call: TRBJ1-4
clone_size: few
d_call: TRBD1
v_call: TRBV5-1
cdr3_aa: ASSTGQGLREKLF

j_call: TRBJ2-1
clone_size: .
d_call: TRBD1
v_call: TRBV7-3
cdr3_aa: ASSLDRGSLGSYNEQF

j_call: TRBJ2-1
clone_size: .
d_call: .
v_call: TRBV30
cdr3_aa: AWSAPAAGLTYNEQF

j_call: TRBJ2-7
clone_size: few
d_call: .
v_call: TRBV4-3
cdr3_aa: ASSQDSQGRSYEQY

j_call: TRBJ1-1
clone_size: .
d_call: .
v_call: TRBV5-1
cdr3_aa: ASRPGMNTEAF

j_call: TRBJ2-1
clone_size: many
d_call: TRBD2
v_call: TRBV6-1
cdr3_aa: ASRTGLATINEQF

j_call: TRBJ2-1
clone_size: .
d_call: TRBD2
v_call: TRBV11-3
cdr3_aa: ASSLESGRNNEQF

j_call: TRBJ2-5
clone_size: few
d_call: .
v_call: TRBV20-1
cdr3_aa: SAFGGFETQY

j_call: TRBJ1-1
clone_size: many
d_call: .
v_call: TRBV3-1
cdr3_aa: ASSQDGAGNTEAF

j_call: TRBJ2-1
clone_size: few
d_call: TRBD2
v_call: TRBV12-3/TRBV12-4
cdr3_aa: ASSFGLAGGQF

j_call: TRBJ1-5
clone_size: many
d_call: .
v_call: TRBV2
cdr3_aa: ASSEAVRAGQPQH

j_call: TRBJ2-7
clone_size: few
d_call: TRBD2
v_call: TRBV6-1
cdr3_aa: ASLAGYEQY

j_call: TRBJ1-5
clone_size: .
d_call: .
v_call: TRBV18
cdr3_aa: ASSPPVGQGNQPQH

j_call: TRBJ2-7
clone_size: many
d_call: .
v_call: TRBV5-1
cdr3_aa: ASSLEDNSYEQY

j_call: TRBJ2-1
clone_size: .
d_call: TRBD2
v_call: TRBV20-1
cdr3_aa: SARVLAGDEQF

j_call: TRBJ2-7
clone_size: .
d_call: .
v_call: TRBV20-1
cdr3_aa: SAMNGVDEQY

j_call: TRBJ2-7
clone_size: .
d_call: TRBD2
v_call: TRBV20-1
cdr3_aa: SANPGSGRLEEQY

j_call: TRBJ1-2
clone_size: .
d_call: .
v_call: TRBV12-3/TRBV12-4
cdr3_aa: ASSLGAARYGYT

j_call: TRBJ2-7
clone_size: .
d_call: TRBD2
v_call: TRBV3-1
cdr3_aa: ASSLSTSGKSGEQY